This is a list of T cell receptor beta chains from one sample in a study of CD8+CD57+ T cells in acquired aplastic anemia. TCRdb recomputed calls from the reads with MiXCR, one row per CDR3 protein. Here the sample spans 160,000 or so distinct CDR3 sequences, 71% being singletons. Sequencing was performed on sorted CD4+, CD8+, or CD8+CD57+ T cells (not recorded which) from PBMCs. Receptor source: a human donor with aplastic anemia. Each CDR3 is given without its conserved first and last residue. For some rows the clone size is stated as once, few or many, or as a class when expanded; others skip it.

v_call: TRBV20-1
clone_size: -
j_call: TRBJ1-2
cdr3_length: 10
cdr3_aa: SANTENYGYT

v_call: TRBV12-3/TRBV12-4
clone_size: many
j_call: TRBJ2-7
cdr3_length: 12
cdr3_aa: ASTHGGGRYEQY

v_call: TRBV7-9
clone_size: -
j_call: TRBJ1-2
cdr3_length: 12
cdr3_aa: ASSLDRAIYGYT

v_call: TRBV9
clone_size: -
j_call: TRBJ1-5
cdr3_length: 13
cdr3_aa: ASSVGLSSNQPQH

v_call: TRBV7-9
clone_size: -
j_call: TRBJ2-1
cdr3_length: 9
cdr3_aa: ASTSYNEQF

v_call: TRBV7-9
clone_size: -
j_call: TRBJ2-3
cdr3_length: 13
cdr3_aa: ASSLGSGSTDTQY

v_call: TRBV7-2
clone_size: -
j_call: TRBJ2-3
cdr3_length: 11
cdr3_aa: ASSFGQSDTQY

v_call: TRBV15
clone_size: -
j_call: TRBJ2-1
cdr3_length: 15
cdr3_aa: ATSNLQGAPRYNEQF

v_call: TRBV12-3/TRBV12-4
clone_size: -
j_call: TRBJ1-3
cdr3_length: 15
cdr3_aa: ASSLVDSDAWGNTIY

v_call: TRBV10-1
clone_size: few
j_call: TRBJ2-3
cdr3_length: 14
cdr3_aa: ASSESRQGNTDTQY

v_call: TRBV2
clone_size: -
j_call: TRBJ2-7
cdr3_length: 12
cdr3_aa: ASNLPGPSYEQY

v_call: TRBV7-8
clone_size: -
j_call: TRBJ2-2
cdr3_length: 14
cdr3_aa: ASSSKTGSNTGELF

v_call: TRBV15
clone_size: -
j_call: TRBJ2-1
cdr3_length: 11
cdr3_aa: ATSRDTDDEQF

v_call: TRBV29-1
clone_size: -
j_call: TRBJ2-7
cdr3_length: 9
cdr3_aa: SVGGAGEQY

v_call: TRBV2
clone_size: -
j_call: TRBJ1-2
cdr3_length: 12
cdr3_aa: ASRDPSSSYGYT

v_call: TRBV7-9
clone_size: -
j_call: TRBJ2-5
cdr3_length: 11
cdr3_aa: ASSFRGRGTQY

v_call: TRBV19
clone_size: -
j_call: TRBJ2-1
cdr3_length: 10
cdr3_aa: ASSMGLGQQF

v_call: TRBV7-9
clone_size: few
j_call: TRBJ2-2
cdr3_length: 12
cdr3_aa: ASSLIGATGELF

v_call: TRBV15
clone_size: -
j_call: TRBJ2-1
cdr3_length: 13
cdr3_aa: ATSRDPGRFNEQF

v_call: TRBV2
clone_size: -
j_call: TRBJ2-1
cdr3_length: 11
cdr3_aa: ASSGVGNNEQF

v_call: TRBV10-3
clone_size: -
j_call: TRBJ2-1
cdr3_length: 13
cdr3_aa: ATLRDRGAYNEQF

v_call: TRBV20-1
clone_size: -
j_call: TRBJ2-1
cdr3_length: 12
cdr3_aa: SASERLAYNEQF

v_call: TRBV6-1
clone_size: many
j_call: TRBJ2-7
cdr3_length: 12
cdr3_aa: ASSDGGEFHEQY

v_call: TRBV6-1
clone_size: many
j_call: TRBJ1-3
cdr3_length: 13
cdr3_aa: ASSHDRTSGNTIY

v_call: TRBV5-1
clone_size: -
j_call: TRBJ2-5
cdr3_length: 13
cdr3_aa: ASSLGLASQETQY

v_call: TRBV19
clone_size: -
j_call: TRBJ1-1
cdr3_length: 14
cdr3_aa: ASSIGTGGFNTEAF

v_call: TRBV19
clone_size: -
j_call: TRBJ1-2
cdr3_length: 12
cdr3_aa: ASTLTGTNYGYT